Following are 25 T cell receptor beta chains from one sample sequenced in a study of T cell repertoires in cytomegalovirus infection. TCRdb used MiXCR to reprocess the reads, holding one entry per CDR3 protein. The data hold a few hundred thousand distinct CDR3 sequences, with around 40% observed a single time. The antigens these receptors bind are not known. The sample here was cultured PBMCs, taken from culture after CMV antigen stimulation. The receptors here all came from a human donor in good health (CMV status not recorded). Some clones in this sample may be carry-over from other donors' samples.

V and J are TRBV2 and TRBJ2-2; 7 nucleotides match TRBD1. V shed 4 bases and J 7 bases; nucleotides not matched to a gene: 3. Germline V lookup: CDR1 SNHLY, CDR2 FYNNEI. The CDR3 contains 13 residues. The DNA for the CDR3 is TGTGCCAGCAGTGGACAGGGCGTCGGGGAGCTGTTTTTT. It is translated as CASSGQGVGELFF.

The sample holds a few counts of this clonotype. The chain has TRBV7-6 and TRBJ1-3; D gene uncertain. This CDR3 has 16 residues. V lost 3 bases and J lost 0, with 12 bases in between. In germline, CDR1 is SGHVS, CDR2 FNYEAQ. The CDR3 DNA reads TGTGCCAGCAGCTTGCCAGCTGGATACTCTGGAAACACCATATATTTT. The encoded protein is CASSLPAGYSGNTIYF.

This clonotype has ten or more counts. The J gene is TRBJ2-3, the V gene TRBV7-2; a weak D match, TRBD2 (5 bases). Germline V CDR1 and CDR2: SGHTA, FQGNSA. This CDR3 contains 15 residues. V lost 1 base and J lost 6, with 14 bases in between. CDR3 in amino acids: CASSLVVAGRDTQYF. The CDR3 nucleotides are TGTGCCAGCAGCTTAGTCGTGGCGGGTCGTGATACGCAGTATTTT.

This clonotype was seen a handful of times. The chain recombines TRBV7-2 with TRBJ2-3; tentative D call: TRBD1 (6 bases). This CDR3 contains 15 residues. Trimming stripped 3 bases from V and 0 bases from J, with 10 bases between. Germline V gene sequence: CDR1 SGHTA, CDR2 FQGNSA. For the CDR3, the DNA is TGTGCCAGCAGCTTCGGGCAGGGGAGCACAGATACGCAGTATTTT. This encodes CASSFGQGSTDTQYF. Full variable domain (remainder filled in from reference TRBV7-2 and TRBJ2-3): GAGVSQSPSNKVTEKGKDVELRCDPISGHTALYWYRQSLGQGLEFLIYFQGNSAPDKSGLPSDRFSAERTGGSVSTLTIQRTQQEDSAVYLCASSFGQGSTDTQYFGPGTRLTVL.

This chain links TRBV11-2 with TRBJ2-5; the match to TRBD1 covers 9 bases. This CDR3 has 15 residues. Looked up from germline, CDR1 is SGHAT and CDR2 is FQNNGV. J lost 4 bases, V lost 5 bases, and 8 bases had no gene match. The CDR3 reads CASSRGTGWGETQYF. The CDR3 region has the DNA TGTGCCAGCAGCCGCGGGACAGGGTGGGGAGAGACCCAGTACTTC.

This clonotype was seen a few times. This chain uses TRBV4-3 with TRBJ1-4; D is unresolved. V shed 0 bases and J shed 6 bases, with 14 bases lying between them. Per the germline V gene, CDR1 is LGHNA and CDR2 is YSLEER. The CDR3 is 16 amino acids. This CDR3 is CASSQDLGYRDEKLFF. For the CDR3, the DNA is TGCGCCAGCAGCCAAGATCTAGGATATAGAGATGAAAAACTGTTTTTT.

The rearrangement uses TRBV7-2 and TRBJ1-3; D call uncertain. Germline-derived CDR1 and CDR2 are SGHTA and FQGNSA. V was pared by 2 bases and J by 14 bases, with 13 bases between. CDR3 length: 12 residues. The CDR3 loop is CASSLLPPILYF. The DNA of the CDR3 is TGTGCCAGCAGCTTACTTCCTCCAATCCTATATTTT.

This clonotype was counted a few times. The rearrangement uses TRBV7-8 and TRBJ2-7, with D tentatively TRBD2 (7 bases). Trimming took off 8 bases at V and 4 bases at J, with 24 bases between the two ends. Germline V gives CDR1 SGHVS, CDR2 FQNEAQ. The CDR3 consists of 16 residues. CDR3 region: CASHRGANNFGYEQYF. DNA of the CDR3: TGTGCCAGCCACCGGGGGGCGAATAATTTTGGTTACGAGCAGTACTTC. Full variable domain (rest looked up from reference TRBV7-8 and TRBJ2-7): GAGVSQSPRYKVAKRGQDVALRCDPISGHVSLFWYQQALGQGPEFLTYFQNEAQLDKSGLPSDRFFAERPEGSVSTLKIQRTQQEDSAVYLCASHRGANNFGYEQYFGPGTRLTVT.

This rearrangement joins TRBV7-8 to TRBJ1-4; 9 bases fit TRBD1. CDR3 length: 17 residues. The V segment lost 0 bases and the J segment 5 bases; nucleotides outside the gene matches: 7. The germline V gene encodes CDR1 SGHVS and CDR2 FQNEAQ. The CDR3: CASSLALLGTGNEKLFF. DNA for the CDR3: TGTGCCAGCAGCTTAGCGCTTCTAGGGACAGGGAATGAAAAACTGTTTTTT.

This clonotype has a handful of counts. The rearrangement links TRBV11-2 to TRBJ2-1, with 10 bases aligning to TRBD2. Germline assignment: CDR1 SGHAT and CDR2 FQNNGV. Trimming removed 0 bases from V and 5 bases from J; junction bases left unmatched: 4. The CDR3 extends over 16 amino acids. In DNA form, the CDR3 reads TGTGCCAGCAGCTTAGATTGGCTAGCGGGAGACAATGAGCAGTTCTTC. This sequence encodes CASSLDWLAGDNEQFF.

V gene TRBV20-1 combines with J gene TRBJ2-7; D uncertain. The V end lost 1 base, the J end lost 1 base, and 8 bases lay between the germline ends. This CDR3 comprises 13 residues. Germline values: CDR1 DFQATT, CDR2 SNEGSKA (reference sequence). As DNA, the CDR3 is TGCAGTGCTAGAGGGCAGGATTCCTACGAGCAGTACTTC. It translates to CSARGQDSYEQYF.

The chain couples TRBV11-2 to TRBJ2-1; D is undetermined. The CDR3 covers 17 residues. Germline CDR1 is SGHAT and CDR2 is FQNNGV. V lost 5 bases and J 0 bases, leaving 17 bases between the germline ends. As DNA, the CDR3 is TGTGCCAGCAGCCTTTCGTCCCGGTCGAGCTCCTACAATGAGCAGTTCTTC. This gives the protein CASSLSSRSSSYNEQFF.

Note on this clonotype: This may arise from a read error, as a much more abundant clone is one base away. This chain uses TRBV7-2 with TRBJ1-1, with 7 bases lining up with TRBD1. CDR3 size: 14 residues. Looked up from germline, CDR1 is SGHTA and CDR2 is FQGNSA. The CDR3 bases are TGTGTCAGCAGCTCTGGGACAGCGAACACTGAAGCTTTCTTT. This sequence encodes CVSSSGTANTEAFF.

The rearrangement uses TRBV6-5 and TRBJ2-2, with 12 positions matching TRBD2. Germline CDR1 reads MNHEY; CDR2 reads SVGAGI. This CDR3 contains 15 residues. V trimming: 6 bases; J trimming: 6 bases; junction bases outside the gene matches: 5. The CDR3 coding sequence is TGTGCCAGCAGGCTAGCGGGAGGGCCCTCCGGGGAGCTGTTTTTT. This translates into CASRLAGGPSGELFF.

The V gene is TRBV7-3, the J gene TRBJ2-3; 7 bases map to TRBD1. V lost 8 bases, J lost 6 bases, and 8 bases stayed unmatched. This CDR3 contains 13 residues. Germline V gene lookup returns CDR1 SGHTA and CDR2 FQGTGA. The CDR3 loop reads CASRDRSHDTQYF. The CDR3 nucleotides read TGTGCCAGCCGGGACAGATCACATGATACGCAGTATTTT.

The chain is built from TRBV12-3 or TRBV12-4 and TRBJ2-1; 14 nucleotides line up with TRBD2. The CDR3 is 16 amino acids. J gave up 8 bases and V 6 bases, and 9 bases lay outside the gene matches. The CDR3 sequence is CASSYGTSGSMDEQFF. The CDR3 DNA reads as TGTGCCAGCAGCTATGGGACTAGCGGGAGTATGGATGAGCAGTTCTTC.

V usage is TRBV19 and J usage is TRBJ2-1; 14 bases match TRBD2. Trimming at V came to 6 bases and at J to 6 bases, leaving 4 bases not matched to a gene. The CDR3 has 15 amino acids. CDR1 and CDR2 from the germline V gene are LNHDA and SQIVND (reference sequence). The CDR3 nucleotides are TGTGCCAGTAGCGGGACTAGCGGGGGAAGCAATGAGCAGTTCTTC. This sequence encodes CASSGTSGGSNEQFF.

The CDR3 loop is CASRPDRIYGYTF. CDR3 bases: TGTGCCAGCAGACCAGACAGGATCTATGGCTACACCTTC. The rearrangement uses TRBV6-2 or TRBV6-3 and TRBJ1-2; perhaps TRBD1 as D (6 bases). This CDR3 spans 13 amino acids. V was shortened by 6 bases and J by 4 bases, with 12 bases between the two germline ends. The germline CDR1 and CDR2 sequences are MNHEY and SVGEGT.

The V call is TRBV4-2, the J call TRBJ1-5; 10 bases agree with TRBD1. Germline loops: CDR1 LGHNA, CDR2 YNFKEQ. With V trimmed by 5 bases and J by 7 bases, 5 bases remained unmatched. The CDR3 has 14 amino acids. The CDR3 bases are TGTGCCAGCAGCACCGGGACAGGGGAGCAGCCCCAGCATTTT. Translating gives CASSTGTGEQPQHF.

The V call is TRBV9, the J call TRBJ2-1; TRBD2 matches at 9 bases. After removal of 0 bases from V and 4 bases from J, the junction contained 2 bases not matched to a gene. Germline V CDR1 and CDR2: SGDLS, YYNGEE. The CDR3 contains 15 residues. CDR3 loop: CASSVETSGYNEQFF. The CDR3 DNA reads as TGTGCCAGCAGCGTAGAAACTAGCGGGTACAATGAGCAGTTCTTC.

J is TRBJ2-2 and V is TRBV6-2 or TRBV6-3, with D hard to call. CDR1 is MNHEY and CDR2 is SVGEGT in the germline V gene. V dropped 4 bases and J dropped 3 bases, with 15 bases sitting between them. This CDR3 region has 16 residues. The CDR3 sequence is CASSFNDRDHTGELFF. CDR3 in DNA: TGTGCCAGCAGTTTCAACGACCGAGATCACACCGGGGAGCTGTTTTTT.

CDR3 region: CASSRAALYNSPLHF. CDR3 coding DNA: TGTGCCAGCAGCCGGGCTGCCCTATATAATTCACCCCTCCACTTT. J is TRBJ1-6 and V is TRBV7-6; D uncertain. Germline assignment: CDR1 SGHVS and CDR2 FNYEAQ. The V gene lost 5 bases and the J gene lost 4 bases, with 12 bases spanning the gap. The CDR3 is made up of 15 amino acids.

This clonotype appeared a few times. This chain joins TRBV7-9 and TRBJ1-1; perhaps TRBD1 as D (6 bases). The ends were cut back, 5 bases at V and 11 bases at J, with 15 bases in the middle. This CDR3 contains 12 residues. Germline loops: CDR1 SEHNR, CDR2 FQNEAQ (reference sequence). This CDR3 is CASSPTGGGAFF. CDR3 DNA sequence: TGTGCCAGCAGCCCGACAGGTGGAGGGGCTTTCTTT.

The chain couples TRBV6-5 to TRBJ1-3; 7 nucleotides line up with TRBD1. V lost 5 bases, J lost 2 bases, and 6 bases stayed unmatched. CDR1 is MNHEY, CDR2 SVGAGI, per germline. CDR3 length equals 15 residues. The DNA for the CDR3 is TGTGCCAGCAGTCGGGACAGCCTGGCTGGAAACACCATATATTTT. It translates to CASSRDSLAGNTIYF.

This clonotype was observed a few times. The genes are TRBV6-2 or TRBV6-3 and TRBJ2-7; TRBD1 or TRBD2 may be the D gene (6 bases each). Per germline, CDR1 MNHEY and CDR2 SVGEGT. The length of the CDR3 is 16 residues. Trimming pared 8 bases from V and 7 bases from J, leaving 27 bases between. The CDR3 sequence is CASFIKGGGTKGEQYF. CDR3 bases: TGTGCCAGCTTCATTAAAGGCGGAGGGACAAAAGGAGAGCAGTACTTC.